This is a list of T cell receptor beta chains from one sample in a study of CD8+ T cells in alopecia areata. Here immunoSEQ multiplex PCR was the method, and the copy in TCRdb shows in-frame clones only, minus some. The sample yields approximately 280,000 clones, nearly 60% seen once. The sample in question was CD4+ T cells sorted from blood, obtained at week 24, from a patient treated with tofacitinib. Source of these receptors: a human donor with alopecia areata. CDR3s include the opening cysteine and the closing phenylalanine or tryptophan. A D gene is named only where the DNA matches it firmly. Expanded clones get a size class; other rows say once, few or many, or leave the size out.

j_call: TRBJ2-5
d_call: .
clone_size: .
v_call: TRBV29-1
cdr3_nt: TGCAGCGTTGAAGATATCGGGCTGGGGGAGACCCAGTACTTC
cdr3_aa: CSVEDIGLGETQYF

j_call: TRBJ1-6
d_call: .
clone_size: .
v_call: TRBV29-1
cdr3_nt: TGCAGCTTTAGTATGGGCGTGAATTCACCCCTCCACTTT
cdr3_aa: CSFSMGVNSPLHF

j_call: TRBJ2-1
d_call: .
clone_size: .
v_call: TRBV27
cdr3_nt: TGTGCCAGCAGACTAAGATACAATGAGCAGTTCTTC
cdr3_aa: CASRLRYNEQFF

j_call: TRBJ1-4
d_call: .
clone_size: .
v_call: TRBV7-7
cdr3_nt: TGTGCTAGCAGCTTGGGGAGGAATGAAAAACTGTTTTTT
cdr3_aa: CASSLGRNEKLFF

j_call: TRBJ1-1
d_call: .
clone_size: .
v_call: TRBV27
cdr3_nt: TGTGCCAGCAGTTTAAGGGGCGGAACTGAAGCTTTCTTT
cdr3_aa: CASSLRGGTEAFF

j_call: TRBJ2-6
d_call: .
clone_size: .
v_call: TRBV29-1
cdr3_nt: TGCAGCGTTCAGGGCTCTGGGGCCAACGTCCTGACTTTC
cdr3_aa: CSVQGSGANVLTF

j_call: TRBJ2-4
d_call: .
clone_size: few
v_call: TRBV27
cdr3_nt: TGTGCCAGCAGTTTATCCCCGCCGACTAGATCTCTTAGTCGGGACATTCAGTACTTC
cdr3_aa: CASSLSPPTRSLSRDIQYF

j_call: TRBJ2-5
d_call: TRBD1
clone_size: .
v_call: TRBV23-1
cdr3_nt: TGCGCCAGCAGTCAACCGCCTTTACAGGGGCCCCAAGAGACCCAGTACTTC
cdr3_aa: CASSQPPLQGPQETQYF

j_call: TRBJ2-1
d_call: .
clone_size: .
v_call: TRBV4-2
cdr3_nt: TGTGCCAGCAGCGGGGCTTCCGGGACTTACAATGAGCAGTTCTTC
cdr3_aa: CASSGASGTYNEQFF

j_call: TRBJ2-7
d_call: .
clone_size: .
v_call: TRBV18
cdr3_nt: TGTGCCAGCTCACCAAGGGACTCCGAGCAGTACTTC
cdr3_aa: CASSPRDSEQYF

j_call: TRBJ2-4
d_call: .
clone_size: .
v_call: TRBV29-1
cdr3_nt: TGCAGCGTTGGGGGGAGAGCCAAAAACATTCAGTACTTC
cdr3_aa: CSVGGRAKNIQYF

j_call: TRBJ2-3
d_call: TRBD2
clone_size: many
v_call: TRBV2
cdr3_nt: TGTGCCAGCGGACTAGCGGGGATTACAGATACGCAGTATTTT
cdr3_aa: CASGLAGITDTQYF

j_call: TRBJ2-7
d_call: .
clone_size: few
v_call: TRBV28
cdr3_nt: TGTGCCAGCAGGCCCGGACAGACCTACGAGCAGTACTTC
cdr3_aa: CASRPGQTYEQYF

j_call: TRBJ2-7
d_call: .
clone_size: .
v_call: TRBV7-8
cdr3_nt: TGTGCCAGCAGCTTAGAGGGGCCGGGACAAGACTACGAGCAGTACTTC
cdr3_aa: CASSLEGPGQDYEQYF

j_call: TRBJ2-3
d_call: .
clone_size: few
v_call: TRBV7-2
cdr3_nt: TGTGCCAGCAGCCAAGCAGGAAGCACAGATACGCAGTATTTT
cdr3_aa: CASSQAGSTDTQYF

j_call: TRBJ2-1
d_call: TRBD2
clone_size: .
v_call: TRBV10-3
cdr3_nt: TGTGCCATCGCCACTAGCGGGGGGGACAATGAGCAGTTCTTC
cdr3_aa: CAIATSGGDNEQFF

j_call: TRBJ2-1
d_call: TRBD2
clone_size: .
v_call: TRBV30
cdr3_nt: TGTGCCTGGAGGGAGCAGGGACTAGCGGACCACAATGAGCAGTTCTTC
cdr3_aa: CAWREQGLADHNEQFF

j_call: TRBJ2-5
d_call: TRBD1
clone_size: .
v_call: TRBV4-1
cdr3_nt: TGCGCCAGCAGCCGGCCGGGACAGGGTATGGAGACCCAGTACTTC
cdr3_aa: CASSRPGQGMETQYF

j_call: TRBJ1-2
d_call: .
clone_size: .
v_call: TRBV30
cdr3_nt: TGTGCCTGGAGTGTAGCAGGGGCCATGGGGGGATATGGCTACACCTTC
cdr3_aa: CAWSVAGAMGGYGYTF

j_call: TRBJ2-2
d_call: .
clone_size: .
v_call: TRBV28
cdr3_nt: TGTGCCAGCAGCCACGAGTTTCGTCCCGGGGAGCTGTTTTTT
cdr3_aa: CASSHEFRPGELFF

j_call: TRBJ2-7
d_call: .
clone_size: .
v_call: TRBV30
cdr3_nt: TGTGCCTGGAGTGACCCCGCGGACAGAGCCTACGAGCAGTACTTC
cdr3_aa: CAWSDPADRAYEQYF

j_call: TRBJ2-7
d_call: .
clone_size: .
v_call: TRBV10-3
cdr3_nt: TGTGCCATCAGTGAGTCGGGTGCGGGCCGTCGCTCCTACGAGCAGTACTTC
cdr3_aa: CAISESGAGRRSYEQYF

j_call: TRBJ2-2
d_call: .
clone_size: .
v_call: TRBV15
cdr3_nt: TGTGCCACCAGCAGAGCAGGGTCGGGCACCGGGGAGCTGTTTTTT
cdr3_aa: CATSRAGSGTGELFF

j_call: TRBJ2-7
d_call: TRBD1
clone_size: .
v_call: TRBV4-1
cdr3_nt: TGCGCCAGCAGCCAAGATCAGGGACAGGGTACCTACGAGCAGTACTTC
cdr3_aa: CASSQDQGQGTYEQYF

j_call: TRBJ2-5
d_call: .
clone_size: once
v_call: TRBV7-8
cdr3_nt: TGTGCCAGCACCCCTGGACTTGGACGGAACCAAGAGACCCAGTACTTC
cdr3_aa: CASTPGLGRNQETQYF

j_call: TRBJ2-2
d_call: TRBD1
clone_size: few
v_call: TRBV7-2
cdr3_nt: TGTGCCAGCAGCCCCGGACAGGGATTGACCGGGGAGCTGTTTTTT
cdr3_aa: CASSPGQGLTGELFF

j_call: TRBJ1-4
d_call: TRBD1
clone_size: .
v_call: TRBV4-1
cdr3_nt: TGCGCCAGCAGCCAAGGGGACAGGGATGATGAAAAACTGTTTTTT
cdr3_aa: CASSQGDRDDEKLFF

j_call: TRBJ2-7
d_call: .
clone_size: .
v_call: TRBV2
cdr3_nt: TGTGCCAGCAGGACTCACACGTACGAGCAGTACTTC
cdr3_aa: CASRTHTYEQYF

j_call: TRBJ1-3
d_call: .
clone_size: .
v_call: TRBV15
cdr3_nt: TGTGCCACCAGCAGCGATGTCTCTGGAAACACCATATATTTT
cdr3_aa: CATSSDVSGNTIYF

j_call: TRBJ2-2
d_call: .
clone_size: .
v_call: TRBV6-5
cdr3_nt: TGTGCCAGCAGTTATAGGGGAAACACCGGGGAGCTGTTTTTT
cdr3_aa: CASSYRGNTGELFF

j_call: TRBJ1-2
d_call: .
clone_size: .
v_call: TRBV30
cdr3_nt: TGTGCCTGGATTCGTTCGACCTCTAACTATGGCTACACCTTC
cdr3_aa: CAWIRSTSNYGYTF

j_call: TRBJ2-5
d_call: TRBD2
clone_size: .
v_call: TRBV30
cdr3_nt: TGTGCCTGGAGTAACCTAGCGGGAGAGACCCAGTACTTC
cdr3_aa: CAWSNLAGETQYF

j_call: TRBJ2-2
d_call: TRBD2
clone_size: .
v_call: TRBV7-7
cdr3_nt: TGTGCTAGCGGGACTAGTGGGAACACCGGGGAGCTGTTTTTT
cdr3_aa: CASGTSGNTGELFF

j_call: TRBJ2-7
d_call: .
clone_size: few
v_call: TRBV5-1
cdr3_nt: TGCGCCAGCAGCTTGGCCTTCGGGCCTTCCAAGTCTCCCAGCTCCTACGAGCAGTACTTC
cdr3_aa: CASSLAFGPSKSPSSYEQYF

j_call: TRBJ1-3
d_call: .
clone_size: .
v_call: TRBV6-5
cdr3_nt: TGTGCCAGCAGTTTCGACGCACCCTACTCTGGAAACACCATATATTTT
cdr3_aa: CASSFDAPYSGNTIYF

j_call: TRBJ2-5
d_call: .
clone_size: .
v_call: TRBV5-1
cdr3_nt: TGCGCCAGCAGCTCCCGGGAAGGAGAGACCCAGTACTTC
cdr3_aa: CASSSREGETQYF

j_call: TRBJ2-7
d_call: .
clone_size: .
v_call: TRBV25-1
cdr3_nt: TGTGCCAGCAGGCCTGCCGGGACCGAATACGAGCAGTACTTC
cdr3_aa: CASRPAGTEYEQYF

j_call: TRBJ1-2
d_call: .
clone_size: .
v_call: TRBV20-1
cdr3_nt: TGCAGTGCCCCCGGGGGCTACACCTTC
cdr3_aa: CSAPGGYTF

j_call: TRBJ1-1
d_call: .
clone_size: .
v_call: TRBV5-1
cdr3_nt: TGCGCCAGCAGCTTGGTCCAGGGAGGGAACACTGAAGCTTTCTTT
cdr3_aa: CASSLVQGGNTEAFF

j_call: TRBJ2-7
d_call: .
clone_size: .
v_call: TRBV4-3
cdr3_nt: TGCGCCAGCAGCCCGCGAGGCGAGACCTACGAGCAGTACTTC
cdr3_aa: CASSPRGETYEQYF

j_call: TRBJ2-5
d_call: .
clone_size: .
v_call: TRBV6-5
cdr3_nt: TGTGCCAGCAGTTATCGACAGGTACAAGAGACCCAGTACTTC
cdr3_aa: CASSYRQVQETQYF

j_call: TRBJ1-4
d_call: .
clone_size: .
v_call: TRBV25-1
cdr3_nt: TGTGCCAGCAGTGAACATAATGCAACTAATGAAAAACTGTTTTTT
cdr3_aa: CASSEHNATNEKLFF

j_call: TRBJ1-1
d_call: .
clone_size: .
v_call: TRBV5-4
cdr3_nt: TGTGCCAGCAGCGTTGACAGCATGAACACTGAAGCTTTCTTT
cdr3_aa: CASSVDSMNTEAFF

j_call: TRBJ1-2
d_call: TRBD1
clone_size: once
v_call: TRBV5-1
cdr3_nt: TGCGCCAGCAGCGCGCCGGGACAGGGGAACTATGGCTACACCTTC
cdr3_aa: CASSAPGQGNYGYTF

j_call: TRBJ2-7
d_call: .
clone_size: .
v_call: TRBV28
cdr3_nt: TGTGCCAGCAGTCCCGGGACGATCTCCTACGAGCAGTACTTC
cdr3_aa: CASSPGTISYEQYF

j_call: TRBJ1-4
d_call: .
clone_size: few
v_call: TRBV23-1
cdr3_nt: TGCGCCAGCAGTCAGACGGTGGGCGGTGAAAAACTGTTTTTT
cdr3_aa: CASSQTVGGEKLFF

j_call: TRBJ2-3
d_call: .
clone_size: few
v_call: TRBV29-1
cdr3_nt: TGCAGCGTTGGTCCGGGTTCAGATACGCAGTATTTT
cdr3_aa: CSVGPGSDTQYF

j_call: TRBJ2-2
d_call: .
clone_size: .
v_call: TRBV7-2
cdr3_nt: TGTGCCAGCAGATTAAAATTGGCCGGAGGCTCCGGGGAGCTGTTTTTT
cdr3_aa: CASRLKLAGGSGELFF

j_call: TRBJ2-7
d_call: .
clone_size: .
v_call: TRBV5-6
cdr3_nt: TGTGCCAGCAGCTTGTGGTCGGGGGACGAGCAGTACTTC
cdr3_aa: CASSLWSGDEQYF

j_call: TRBJ1-2
d_call: .
clone_size: few
v_call: TRBV29-1
cdr3_nt: TGCAGCGTTGGACGGTCTAACTATGGCTACACCTTC
cdr3_aa: CSVGRSNYGYTF

j_call: TRBJ2-5
d_call: TRBD1
clone_size: once
v_call: TRBV11-2
cdr3_nt: TGTGCCAGCAGCCGCGGAGCCGGGACAGGGGAGTGGGAGACCCAGTACTTC
cdr3_aa: CASSRGAGTGEWETQYF

j_call: TRBJ2-3
d_call: TRBD1
clone_size: .
v_call: TRBV5-1
cdr3_nt: TGCGCCAGCAGCCCGGGACAGGAGACAGATACGCAGTATTTT
cdr3_aa: CASSPGQETDTQYF

j_call: TRBJ1-2
d_call: TRBD1
clone_size: .
v_call: TRBV27
cdr3_nt: TGTGCCAGCGCAAATCCCGGCGGGACAGGCACCTCCTATGGCTACACCTTC
cdr3_aa: CASANPGGTGTSYGYTF